These T cell receptor beta chains were read from a single sample in a study of T cell clonotyping in hematopoietic cell transplantation. TCRdb keeps only in-frame clones here, not all; method: immunoSEQ multiplex PCR. Among about 12,000 clones listed, approximately 51% were seen once. The material sequenced was peripheral blood mononuclear cells. The origin of the receptors is a man in his forties or fifties in good health. Some clones in this sample may be carry-over from other donors' samples. CDR3s include the opening cysteine and the closing phenylalanine or tryptophan. D genes are given only for firm matches. A clone size is listed for some rows: how often the clone was seen (once, few, many), or a class if it is expanded.

v_call	j_call	clone_size	d_call	cdr3_nt	cdr3_aa
TRBV4-1	TRBJ2-6	NA	NA	TGCGCCAGCAGCCAGGGGGGGGCCAACGTCCTGACTTTC	CASSQGGANVLTF
TRBV4-1	TRBJ1-5	NA	NA	TGCGCCAGCAGCCAGTTCCTGTTTGGGTTTAAAGGCAATCAGCCCCAGCATTTT	CASSQFLFGFKGNQPQHF
TRBV6-5	TRBJ1-2	NA	TRBD1	TGTGCCAGCAGTTCCGGGACAGGGGGCGCGGGCGGCTACACCTTC	CASSSGTGGAGGYTF
TRBV7-2	TRBJ1-4	NA	NA	TGTGCCAGCAGCCAGGACCCCCCCCGGCATGGAAAACTGTTTTTT	CASSQDPPRHGKLFF
TRBV19	TRBJ2-2	NA	NA	TGTGCCAGTAGTATCCAGGCAGGGGTGGCCGGGGAGCTGTTTTTT	CASSIQAGVAGELFF
TRBV30	TRBJ1-5	NA	NA	TGTGCCTGGAGTTCGCACGGGCGGCAGCCCCAGCATTTT	CAWSSHGRQPQHF
TRBV30	TRBJ1-4	few	NA	TGTGCCTGGTCGGGACTACTGTTTTTT	CAWSGLLFF
TRBV30	TRBJ1-5	few	TRBD1	TGTGCCTGGAGTCGACAGGGGGCGAGTCAGCCCCAGCATTTT	CAWSRQGASQPQHF
TRBV6-5	TRBJ1-5	few	TRBD1	TGTGCCAGCAGTTACTCAGGACAGGGAAATCAGCCCCAGCATTTT	CASSYSGQGNQPQHF
TRBV2	TRBJ1-2	NA	NA	TGTGCCAGCAGTGATATTGGAGGGGCAAGCGGCTACACCTTC	CASSDIGGASGYTF
TRBV6-1	TRBJ2-7	NA	TRBD1	TGTGCCAGCAGAGGGACAGGGGGAGGGGAGCAGTACTTC	CASRGTGGGEQYF
TRBV28	TRBJ2-5	NA	NA	TGTGCCAGCAGGTGGGGTGGAGGGGAGACCCAGTACTTC	CASRWGGGETQYF
TRBV11-1	TRBJ1-1	NA	NA	TGTGCCAGCACCGATACAGGGCGTTGGGGCACTGAAGCTTTCTTT	CASTDTGRWGTEAFF
TRBV2	TRBJ1-1	NA	NA	TGTGCCAGCACGTGGGACCCACGGGACACTGAAGCTTTCTTT	CASTWDPRDTEAFF
TRBV19	TRBJ2-7	NA	TRBD1	TGTGCCAGTAGTGGCCCCCGACAGGGTGCCTACGAGCAGTACTTC	CASSGPRQGAYEQYF
TRBV4-2	TRBJ2-7	NA	TRBD2	TGTGCCAGCAGCCAAGACGGCGGGGGGGAGCAGTACTTC	CASSQDGGGEQYF
TRBV29-1	TRBJ2-2	NA	NA	TGCAGCGTTGAAGATTGGACGAACACCGGGGAGCTGTTTTTT	CSVEDWTNTGELFF
TRBV30	TRBJ1-6	NA	NA	TGTGCCTGGAGTGATAGGCAGGAGTATTCACCCCTCCACTTT	CAWSDRQEYSPLHF
TRBV5-6	TRBJ2-2	few	TRBD1	TGTGCCAGCAGCTTCTGGGGACAGGGGACCGGGGAGCTGTTTTTT	CASSFWGQGTGELFF
TRBV7-9	TRBJ1-2	NA	TRBD1	TGTGCCACCCGCCCGGGGACAGGGGATAGTCGGACCTTC	CATRPGTGDSRTF
TRBV7-3	TRBJ1-5	NA	NA	TGTGCCAGCAGCCGGGACGGCAATCAGCCCCAGCATTTT	CASSRDGNQPQHF
TRBV30	TRBJ1-4	few	NA	TGTGCCTGGAGTGAGGGCAGGGAAAAACTGTTTTTT	CAWSEGREKLFF
TRBV9	TRBJ2-2	NA	TRBD1	TGTGCCAGCAGCGTAGCTACAGTTCGGGCGCAGGGGGACACCGGGGAGCTGTTTTTT	CASSVATVRAQGDTGELFF
TRBV4-1	TRBJ2-7	NA	NA	TGCGCCAGCAGCCAACCCGGGACGTCCACCTACGAGCAGTACTTC	CASSQPGTSTYEQYF
TRBV5-6	TRBJ2-5	once	TRBD2	TGTGCCAGCAGCCGGGTGGCGGGAGAGGGAGAGACCCAGTACTTC	CASSRVAGEGETQYF
TRBV11-1	TRBJ1-2	NA	TRBD1	TGTGCCAGCAGCCCGCTGGCAGGGGGACGCTATGGCTACACCTTC	CASSPLAGGRYGYTF
TRBV4-1	TRBJ2-1	NA	TRBD2	TGCGCCAGCAGCCCCCTTAGGACTAGCAGCTCCTACAATGAGCAGTTCTTC	CASSPLRTSSSYNEQFF
TRBV5-1	TRBJ1-2	NA	NA	TGCGCCAGCAGCTTCCAAGGGACTTATGGCTACACCTTC	CASSFQGTYGYTF
TRBV5-6	TRBJ2-7	NA	NA	TGTGCCAGCAGCTTGGGGCGCGGGGCCGGCTACGAGCAGTACTTC	CASSLGRGAGYEQYF
TRBV20-1	TRBJ2-1	NA	NA	TGCAGTACTCCCGGGCCAAATGAGCAGTTCTTC	CSTPGPNEQFF
TRBV30	TRBJ1-1	NA	NA	TGTGCCTGGACAGGACGCACCCAGAGGACTGAAGCTTTCTTT	CAWTGRTQRTEAFF
TRBV29-1	TRBJ1-2	few	NA	TGCAGCTTCGGTCGTGTGGACTATGGCTACACCTTC	CSFGRVDYGYTF
TRBV6-5	TRBJ1-5	NA	NA	TGTGCCAGCAGTTTATTGGGAAAGAATCAGCCCCAGCATTTT	CASSLLGKNQPQHF
TRBV7-2	TRBJ1-5	NA	NA	TGTGCCAGCAGCCCCTCTAGCAATCAGCCCCAGCATTTT	CASSPSSNQPQHF
TRBV7-6	TRBJ2-5	NA	NA	TGTGCCAGCAGCTCCGGGCCAGGCCAAGAGACCCAGTACTTC	CASSSGPGQETQYF
TRBV5-6	TRBJ1-3	few	NA	TGTGCCAGCAGCCTGCTCGTGGCCGTTGCTGGAAACACCATATATTTT	CASSLLVAVAGNTIYF